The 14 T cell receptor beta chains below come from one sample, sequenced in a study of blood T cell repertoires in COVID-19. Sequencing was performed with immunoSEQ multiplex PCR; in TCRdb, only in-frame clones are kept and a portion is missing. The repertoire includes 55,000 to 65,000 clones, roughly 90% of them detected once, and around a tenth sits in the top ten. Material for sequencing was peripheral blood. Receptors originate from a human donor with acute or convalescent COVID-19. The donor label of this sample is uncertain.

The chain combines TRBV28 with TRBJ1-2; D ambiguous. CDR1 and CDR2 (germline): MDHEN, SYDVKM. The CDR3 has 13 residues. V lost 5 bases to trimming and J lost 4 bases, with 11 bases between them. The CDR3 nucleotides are TGTGCCAGCAGTCTTACAGTTTCCTATGGCTACACCTTC. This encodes CASSLTVSYGYTF.

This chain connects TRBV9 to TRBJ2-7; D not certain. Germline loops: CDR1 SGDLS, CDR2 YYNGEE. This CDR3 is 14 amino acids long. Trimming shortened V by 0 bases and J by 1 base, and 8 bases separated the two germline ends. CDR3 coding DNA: TGTGCCAGCAGCGTAGGGCCAGTTTCCTACGAGCAGTACGTC. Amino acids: CASSVGPVSYEQYV.

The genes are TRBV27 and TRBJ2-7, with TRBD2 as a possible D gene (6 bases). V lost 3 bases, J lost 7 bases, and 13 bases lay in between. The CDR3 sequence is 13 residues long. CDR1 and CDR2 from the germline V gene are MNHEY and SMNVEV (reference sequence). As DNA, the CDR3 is TGTGCCAGCAGTTTGGGACTTGTATGGGAGCAGTACTTC. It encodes CASSLGLVWEQYF.

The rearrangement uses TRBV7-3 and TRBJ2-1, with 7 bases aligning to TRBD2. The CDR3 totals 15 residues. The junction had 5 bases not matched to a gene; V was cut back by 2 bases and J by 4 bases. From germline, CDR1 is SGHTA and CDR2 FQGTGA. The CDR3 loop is CASSLGGEAYNEQFF. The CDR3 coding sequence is TGTGCCAGCAGCTTAGGGGGGGAGGCATACAATGAGCAGTTCTTC.

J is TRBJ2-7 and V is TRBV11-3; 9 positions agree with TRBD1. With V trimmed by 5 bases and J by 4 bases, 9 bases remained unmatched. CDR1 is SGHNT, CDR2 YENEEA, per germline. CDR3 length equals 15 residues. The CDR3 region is CASSPGGDREYEQYF. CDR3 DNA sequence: TGTGCCAGCAGCCCCGGTGGGGACAGGGAGTACGAGCAGTACTTC.

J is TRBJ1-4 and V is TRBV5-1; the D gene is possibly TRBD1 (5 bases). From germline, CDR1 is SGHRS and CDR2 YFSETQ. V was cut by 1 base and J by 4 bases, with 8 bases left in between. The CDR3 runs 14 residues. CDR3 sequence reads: CASSLRTLNEKLFF. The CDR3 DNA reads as TGCGCCAGCAGCTTGAGGACACTTAATGAAAAACTGTTTTTT.

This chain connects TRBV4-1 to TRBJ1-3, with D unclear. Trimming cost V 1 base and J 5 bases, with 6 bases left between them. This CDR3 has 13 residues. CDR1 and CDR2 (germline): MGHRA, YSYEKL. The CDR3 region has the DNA TGCGCCAGCAGCCAAGTCCTACGAAACACCATATATTTT. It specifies CASSQVLRNTIYF.

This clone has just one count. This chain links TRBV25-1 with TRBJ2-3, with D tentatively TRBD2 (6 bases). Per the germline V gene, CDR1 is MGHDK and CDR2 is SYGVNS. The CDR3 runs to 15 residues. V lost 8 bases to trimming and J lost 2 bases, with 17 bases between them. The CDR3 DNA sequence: TGTGCCAGCGCAGAGCATGGGGGGAACACAGATACGCAGTATTTT. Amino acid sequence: CASAEHGGNTDTQYF.

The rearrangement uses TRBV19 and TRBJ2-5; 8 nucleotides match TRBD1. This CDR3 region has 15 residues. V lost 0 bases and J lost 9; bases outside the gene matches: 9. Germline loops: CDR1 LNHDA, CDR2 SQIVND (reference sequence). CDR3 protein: CASSIEGTGLRPQYF. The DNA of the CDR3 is TGTGCCAGTAGTATAGAGGGGACAGGTTTGCGACCCCAGTACTTC.

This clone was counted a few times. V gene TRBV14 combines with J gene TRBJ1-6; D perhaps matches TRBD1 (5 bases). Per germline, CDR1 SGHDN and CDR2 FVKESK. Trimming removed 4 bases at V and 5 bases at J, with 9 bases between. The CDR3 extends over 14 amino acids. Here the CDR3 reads CASSRGINNSPLHF. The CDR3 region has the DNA TGTGCCAGCAGCCGGGGCATCAATAATTCACCCCTCCACTTT.

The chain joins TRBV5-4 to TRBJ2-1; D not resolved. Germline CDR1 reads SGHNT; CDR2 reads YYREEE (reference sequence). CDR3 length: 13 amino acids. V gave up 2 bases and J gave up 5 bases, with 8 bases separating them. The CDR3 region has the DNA TGTGCCAGCAGCTTATGGCGGAACAATGAGCAGTTCTTC. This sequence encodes CASSLWRNNEQFF.

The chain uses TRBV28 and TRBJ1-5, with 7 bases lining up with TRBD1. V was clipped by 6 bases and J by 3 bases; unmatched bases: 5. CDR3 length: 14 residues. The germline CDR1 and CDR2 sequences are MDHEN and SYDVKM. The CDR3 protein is CASRAGGTNQPQHF. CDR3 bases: TGTGCCAGCAGGGCAGGGGGGACCAATCAGCCCCAGCATTTT.

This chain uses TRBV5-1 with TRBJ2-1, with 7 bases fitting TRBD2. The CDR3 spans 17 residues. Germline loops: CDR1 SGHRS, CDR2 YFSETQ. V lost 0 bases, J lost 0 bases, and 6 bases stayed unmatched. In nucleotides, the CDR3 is TGCGCCAGCAGCTTGGCCTCTGGGACTATCTCCTACAATGAGCAGTTCTTC. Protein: CASSLASGTISYNEQFF. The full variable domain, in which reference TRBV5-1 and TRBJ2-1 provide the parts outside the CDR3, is KAGVTQTPRYLIKTRGQQVTLSCSPISGHRSVSWYQQTPGQGLQFLFEYFSETQRNKGNFPGRFSGRQFSNSRSEMNVSTLELGDSALYLCASSLASGTISYNEQFFGPGTRLTVL.

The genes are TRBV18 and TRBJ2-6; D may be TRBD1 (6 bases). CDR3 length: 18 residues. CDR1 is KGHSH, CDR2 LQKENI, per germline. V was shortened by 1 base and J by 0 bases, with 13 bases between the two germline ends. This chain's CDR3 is CASSPLQGSSSGANVLTF. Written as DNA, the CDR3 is TGTGCCAGCTCACCACTACAGGGCTCAAGCTCTGGGGCCAACGTCCTGACTTTC. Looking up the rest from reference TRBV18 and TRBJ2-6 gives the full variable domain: NAGVMQNPRHLVRRRGQEARLRCSPMKGHSHVYWYRQLPEEGLKFMVYLQKENIIDESGMPKERFSAEFPKEGPSILRIQQVVRGDSAAYFCASSPLQGSSSGANVLTFGAGSRLTVL.